This paragraph reports one T cell receptor (beta chain). Its antigen is not known. The data originate from a study of cytomegalovirus exposure and HLA in healthy donors. From germline, CDR1 is MNHNY and CDR2 SVGAGI (reference sequence). There are 14 residues in the CDR3. V was pared by 2 bases and J by 7 bases, with 6 bases of the junction left unmatched. Sequenced by immunoSEQ multiplex PCR; TCRdb stores in-frame clones only, minus some. The sample has 130,000 to 150,000 clones; 89% are singletons. Whole-study results and caveats: The classifier reportedly diagnosed cytomegalovirus status with high specificity and sensitivity.

The chain employs TRBV6-6 and TRBJ1-2; 8 positions match TRBD1. Sequenced: PBMCs. The source of this sequence is a woman aged 18-29 years in good health and CMV-seropositive. CDR3 region: CASSYQGADAGYTF. DNA of the CDR3: TGTGCCAGCAGTTACCAGGGGGCGGATGCTGGCTACACCTTC.